Each of the 14 T cell receptor beta chains below was sequenced from the same sample in a study of blood T cells in healthy people across ages. Together with a sample-barcoded 5' primer, a J-beta primer mix was included in a second PCR lasting roughly 6 to 12 cycles. TCRdb re-called the 5' RACE reads with MiXCR, one entry per CDR3 protein. The data show some 900,000 distinct CDR3 sequences, under 50% seen once. Material for sequencing was blood. The receptor source for this set is a man younger than 45 in good health.

This clonotype was observed a few times. The chain joins TRBV4-1 to TRBJ2-1; TRBD2 aligns across 12 bases. The CDR3 contains 21 residues. CDR1 is MGHRA, CDR2 YSYEKL, per germline. J gave up 2 bases and V 3 bases, and 17 bases lay outside the gene matches. CDR3 sequence: CASSQELWASGGARAYNEQFF. CDR3 sequence (DNA): TGCGCCAGCAGCCAGGAATTGTGGGCTAGCGGGGGGGCCAGGGCCTACAATGAGCAGTTCTTC.

This clonotype was seen a few times. The J gene is TRBJ2-1, the V gene TRBV4-2, with TRBD1 matching over 8 bases. This CDR3 comprises 14 residues. Germline-derived CDR1 and CDR2 are LGHNA and YNFKEQ. Trimming removed 4 bases from V and 6 bases from J; junction bases left unmatched: 5. The CDR3 here is CASSLLGQGNEQFF. Here the CDR3 DNA reads TGTGCCAGCAGCCTCCTCGGACAGGGCAATGAGCAGTTCTTC.

This chain uses TRBV6-1 with TRBJ2-1; D unclear. CDR1 is MNHNS, CDR2 SASEGT, per germline. V was cut by 5 bases and J by 0 bases, with 17 bases left in between. The CDR3 covers 17 residues. CDR3 nucleotide sequence: TGTGCCAGCAGTCAAGAAATGGGGTCGAGCTCCTACAATGAGCAGTTCTTC. This translates into CASSQEMGSSSYNEQFF.

CDR3 DNA: TGCGCCAGCAGCTATCAGGGGGCAGAGACCCAGTACTTC. It specifies CASSYQGAETQYF. V is TRBV4-1 and J is TRBJ2-5; 8 bases align to TRBD1. From germline, CDR1 is MGHRA and CDR2 YSYEKL. Trimming took 5 bases from V and 4 from J; bases not matched to a gene: 3. The CDR3 is made up of 13 amino acids.

The rearrangement joins TRBV3-1 to TRBJ2-1, with D hard to call. V lost 0 bases to trimming and J lost 10 bases, with 28 bases between them. Germline values: CDR1 LGHDT, CDR2 YNNKEL (reference sequence). The CDR3 totals 19 residues. CDR3: CASSQDDPYIGIDIYEQFF. For the CDR3, the DNA is TGTGCCAGCAGCCAAGATGACCCCTACATAGGGATCGACATTTACGAGCAGTTCTTC.

V and J are TRBV7-2 and TRBJ2-3, with 8 bases fitting TRBD1. The trim removed 7 bases at V and 6 bases at J, leaving 9 bases unmatched. Germline loops: CDR1 SGHTA, CDR2 FQGNSA. The CDR3 extends over 14 amino acids. The CDR3 region is CASIPQGAPDTQYF. The CDR3 DNA reads TGTGCCAGCATCCCTCAGGGGGCTCCTGATACGCAGTATTTT.

The chain employs TRBV20-1 and TRBJ2-3; TRBD2 agrees at 10 bases. The junction had 4 bases not matched to a gene; V was cut back by 3 bases and J by 1 base. Germline CDR1 is DFQATT and CDR2 is SNEGSKA (reference sequence). The CDR3 runs 15 residues. In nucleotides, the CDR3 is TGCAGTGCTAGGGGACTAGCGATTCGCACAGATACGCAGTATTTT. This codes for CSARGLAIRTDTQYF.

The V and J genes are TRBV5-1 and TRBJ1-2, with 7 bases lining up with TRBD1. The V gene end was trimmed by 4 bases and the J gene end by 0 bases; junction bases not matched to a gene: 6. The CDR3 has 15 amino acids. Germline values: CDR1 SGHRS, CDR2 YFSETQ. CDR3 region: CASSPRTGSNYGYTF. The CDR3 coding sequence is TGCGCCAGCAGCCCGAGGACAGGATCTAACTATGGCTACACCTTC.

V is TRBV4-1 and J is TRBJ2-1, with D maybe TRBD1 (5 bases). The V end was cut by 3 bases, the J end by 8 bases, with 8 bases between. Per the germline V gene, CDR1 is MGHRA and CDR2 is YSYEKL. CDR3 length equals 12 residues. For the CDR3, the DNA is TGCGCCAGCAGCCAGAGCAGGGATGAGCAGTTCTTC. Amino acids: CASSQSRDEQFF.

The chain joins TRBV5-1 to TRBJ2-4; 13 nucleotides agree with TRBD2. With the DNA end fitting TRBJ2-7 better, the J assignment may be wrong. The CDR3 has 17 amino acids. Germline V lookup: CDR1 SGHRS, CDR2 YFSETQ. Written as DNA, the CDR3 is TGCGCCAGCAGCCCCGGACTAGCGGGGGTAAGCTCCTACGAGCAGTACTTC. This gives the protein CASSPGLAGVSSYEQYF.

The CDR3 spells CATSDPTSGLTDTQYF. The DNA of the CDR3 is TGTGCCACCAGTGACCCAACTAGCGGGCTCACAGATACGCAGTATTTT. The V and J genes are TRBV24-1 and TRBJ2-3; 9 nucleotides align to TRBD2. With 4 bases clipped from V and 2 bases from J, the junction kept 6 bases outside the gene matches. The CDR3 has 16 amino acids. Germline V gene data show CDR1 as KGHDR and CDR2 as SFDVKD.

The chain employs TRBV6-2 or TRBV6-3 and TRBJ2-3, with D possibly matching TRBD2 (5 bases). The CDR3 consists of 17 residues. Looked up from germline, CDR1 is MNHEY and CDR2 is SVGEGT. Trimming left V 0 bases short and J 1 base short, with 14 bases between. The CDR3 DNA follows: TGTGCCAGCAGTTACTCGGGCAGGAGGATTTGCACAGATACGCAGTATTTT. Translation: CASSYSGRRICTDTQYF.

This clonotype was picked up a small number of times. The chain joins TRBV4-2 to TRBJ2-4; 13 bases align to TRBD2. The last part of the DNA fits TRBJ2-7 better; the J call may be wrong. This CDR3 has 15 amino acids. Germline V gene lookup returns CDR1 LGHNA and CDR2 YNFKEQ. The DNA for the CDR3 is TGTGCCAGCAGCCAAGATCGGACTAGCGGGGGCGAGCAGTACTTC. It yields the protein CASSQDRTSGGEQYF.

This clonotype was detected once. V and J are TRBV18 and TRBJ2-5; tentatively, D is TRBD1 or TRBD2 (5 bases each). CDR1 is KGHSH and CDR2 is LQKENI in the germline V gene. The CDR3 extends over 15 amino acids. Deletions cut 2 bases from V and 5 bases from J, with 15 bases between. The CDR3 DNA sequence: TGTGCCAGCTCACCAAGTACAGGAGCGGAGGAGACCCAGTACTTC. This sequence encodes CASSPSTGAEETQYF.